This T cell receptor beta chain came from a study of cytomegalovirus exposure and HLA in healthy donors. Primers: 60 Vbeta forward and 13 Jbeta reverse. The data were produced by immunoSEQ multiplex PCR, yet TCRdb's version contains in-frame clones alone and is incomplete. In the table there are over 110,000 clones, about four fifths of which are singletons. Between the trimmed V and J ends, which lost 5 bases and 3 bases, there was a span of 13 bases. The CDR3 contains 15 residues. CDR1 and CDR2 from the germline V gene are SSHAT and FNYEAQ (reference sequence). Study results and caveats: With further analysis later on, most CMV-associated TCR beta chains appeared HLA-restricted.

On this clone itself: Its target is unknown.

This chain links TRBV7-7 with TRBJ1-4, with D unclear. The source material was PBMCs. The origin of this receptor is a woman between 18 and 29 years old in good health and CMV-seropositive. In nucleotides, the CDR3 is TGTGCCAGCAGCATCCGACAAAGATCTAATGAAAAACTGTTTTTT. Its translation is CASSIRQRSNEKLFF.